The 8 T cell receptor beta chains presented below share a single source sample, sequenced in a study of beta chain features in type 1 diabetes. The authors reverse transcribed all of the isolated RNA, so sequencing captured expressed TCRB transcripts. Sequencing used immunoSEQ multiplex PCR; TCRdb keeps in-frame clones, though not all of them. The table has fewer than 250,000 clones, around 65% seen once. The sequencing input was naive CD4+ T cells from blood. The source is a man aged 25-45 years in good health.

V usage is TRBV30 and J usage is TRBJ2-7; TRBD1 is a possible D gene (5 bases). Germline CDR1 and CDR2: GTSNPN and SVGIG (reference sequence). The CDR3 loop spans 12 amino acids. V lost 3 bases and J 2 bases, leaving 8 bases between the germline ends. This chain's CDR3 is CAWRGLTYEQYF. The CDR3 DNA is TGTGCCTGGAGGGGGCTGACCTACGAGCAGTACTTC.

V usage is TRBV30 and J usage is TRBJ1-5, with TRBD1 matching over 8 bases. Losses at the gene ends were 3 bases for V and 3 bases for J; bases not matched to a gene: 10. Germline V gene sequence: CDR1 GTSNPN, CDR2 SVGIG (reference sequence). CDR3 size: 16 residues. The DNA for the CDR3 is TGTGCCTGGAGGCCTGCCGGGACAGGCTCCAATCAGCCCCAGCATTTT. Encoded protein: CAWRPAGTGSNQPQHF.

This clone turned up a few times. V usage is TRBV29-1 and J usage is TRBJ2-3; D unresolved. The CDR3 consists of 13 residues. Germline V gene lookup returns CDR1 SQVTM and CDR2 ANQGSEA. V shed 3 bases and J shed 5 bases, with 12 bases lying between them. CDR3 sequence: CSVELRAVDTQYF. Written as DNA, the CDR3 is TGCAGCGTTGAGTTAAGAGCAGTAGATACGCAGTATTTT.

This chain links TRBV7-7 with TRBJ2-1; TRBD1 is a possible D gene (6 bases). Trimming removed 5 bases at V and 4 bases at J, with 12 bases between. Germline-derived CDR1 and CDR2 are SSHAT and FNYEAQ (reference sequence). CDR3 size: 14 residues. The CDR3 DNA sequence: TGTGCCAGCAGCCCCACGGACAGATACAATGAGCAGTTCTTC. Amino acid sequence: CASSPTDRYNEQFF.

The chain links TRBV28 to TRBJ2-4; D is perhaps TRBD2 (6 bases). V shed 5 bases and J shed 0 bases, with 11 bases lying between them. Germline V gives CDR1 MDHEN, CDR2 SYDVKM. This CDR3 is 15 amino acids long. The CDR3 nucleotides read TGTGCCAGCAGTCGCCTGCGGGGAGCCAAAAACATTCAGTACTTC. As protein: CASSRLRGAKNIQYF.

The chain joins TRBV7-7 to TRBJ2-5; no definite D call. The CDR3 extends over 13 amino acids. Deletions cut 5 bases from V and 4 bases from J, with 11 bases between. In germline, CDR1 is SSHAT, CDR2 FNYEAQ (reference sequence). In DNA, the CDR3 is TGTGCCAGCAGCGTCCGGCCGAGAGAGACCCAGTACTTC. Encoded protein: CASSVRPRETQYF.

This chain uses TRBV5-6 with TRBJ1-2; the D is unclear. The CDR3 has 15 amino acids. Germline assignment: CDR1 SGHDT and CDR2 YYEEEE. V gave up 5 bases and J gave up 6 bases, with 20 bases separating them. The CDR3 DNA sequence: TGTGCCAGCAGTCCCGTTGAGGGCGCGAATAATGGCTACACCTTC. Amino acids: CASSPVEGANNGYTF.

This chain connects TRBV4-1 to TRBJ2-3; weak D call: TRBD1 (6 bases). CDR1 is MGHRA, CDR2 YSYEKL, per germline. CDR3 length equals 16 residues. Trimming took off 0 bases at V and 4 bases at J, with 14 bases between the two ends. The CDR3 reads CASSQDRHRDSDTQYF. CDR3 in DNA: TGCGCCAGCAGCCAAGATCGGCACAGGGATTCAGATACGCAGTATTTT.